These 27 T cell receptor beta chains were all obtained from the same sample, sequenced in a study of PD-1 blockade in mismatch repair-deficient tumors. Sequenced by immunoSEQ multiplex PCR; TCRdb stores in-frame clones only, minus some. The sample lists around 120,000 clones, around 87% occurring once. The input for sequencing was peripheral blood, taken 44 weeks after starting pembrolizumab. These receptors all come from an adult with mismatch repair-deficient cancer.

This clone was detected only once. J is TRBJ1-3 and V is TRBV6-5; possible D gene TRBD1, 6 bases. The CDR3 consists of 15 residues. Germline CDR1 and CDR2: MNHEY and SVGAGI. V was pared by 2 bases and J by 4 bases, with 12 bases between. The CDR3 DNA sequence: TGTGCCAGCAGTTACAGCACAGGGCCCGGAAACACCATATATTTT. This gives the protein CASSYSTGPGNTIYF.

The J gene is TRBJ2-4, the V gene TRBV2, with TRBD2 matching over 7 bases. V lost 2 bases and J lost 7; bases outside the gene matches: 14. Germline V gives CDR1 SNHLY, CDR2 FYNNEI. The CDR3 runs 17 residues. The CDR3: CASSERLAERRRNIQYF. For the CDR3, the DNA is TGTGCCAGCAGTGAAAGGCTAGCGGAGCGCCGGAGGAACATTCAGTACTTC.

The CDR3 DNA is TGTGCCAGCAGCCCGACAGGGGGTTACAATGAGCAGTTCTTC. It codes for CASSPTGGYNEQFF. This sequence joins TRBV27 and TRBJ2-1, with 9 bases that match TRBD1. Germline-derived CDR1 and CDR2 are MNHEY and SMNVEV (reference sequence). Trimming removed 6 bases from V and 4 bases from J; junction bases left unmatched: 4. CDR3 length: 14 residues.

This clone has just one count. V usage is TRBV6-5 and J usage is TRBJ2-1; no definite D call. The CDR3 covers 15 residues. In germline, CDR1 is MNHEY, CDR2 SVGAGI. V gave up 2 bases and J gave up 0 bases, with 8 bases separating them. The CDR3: CASSYAESSYNEQFF. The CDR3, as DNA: TGTGCCAGCAGTTACGCAGAGAGCTCCTACAATGAGCAGTTCTTC.

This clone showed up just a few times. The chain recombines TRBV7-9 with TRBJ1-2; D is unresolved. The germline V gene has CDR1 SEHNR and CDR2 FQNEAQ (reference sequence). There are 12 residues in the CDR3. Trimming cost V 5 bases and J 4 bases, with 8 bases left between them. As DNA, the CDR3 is TGTGCCAGCAGCCAACAGTTCTATGGCTACACCTTC. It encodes CASSQQFYGYTF.

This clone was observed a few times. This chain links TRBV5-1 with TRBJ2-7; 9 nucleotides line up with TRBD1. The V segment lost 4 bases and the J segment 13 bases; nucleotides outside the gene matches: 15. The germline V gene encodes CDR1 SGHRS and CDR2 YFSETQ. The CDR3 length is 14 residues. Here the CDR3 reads CASSLRADGDRAYF. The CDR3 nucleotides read TGCGCCAGCAGCCTGAGGGCTGATGGGGACAGGGCATACTTC.

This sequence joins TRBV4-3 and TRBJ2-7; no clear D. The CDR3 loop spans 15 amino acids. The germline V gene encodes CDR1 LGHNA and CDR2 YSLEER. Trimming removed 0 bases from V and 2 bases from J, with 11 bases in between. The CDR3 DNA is TGCGCCAGCAGCCAAGAACAAGGCGTGCCCTACGAGCAGTACTTC. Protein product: CASSQEQGVPYEQYF.

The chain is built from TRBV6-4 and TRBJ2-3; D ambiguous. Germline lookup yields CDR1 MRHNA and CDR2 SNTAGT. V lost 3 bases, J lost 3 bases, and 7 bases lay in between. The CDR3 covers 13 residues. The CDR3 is CASSDGVTDTQYF. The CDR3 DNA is TGTGCCAGCAGTGATGGGGTTACAGATACGCAGTATTTT.

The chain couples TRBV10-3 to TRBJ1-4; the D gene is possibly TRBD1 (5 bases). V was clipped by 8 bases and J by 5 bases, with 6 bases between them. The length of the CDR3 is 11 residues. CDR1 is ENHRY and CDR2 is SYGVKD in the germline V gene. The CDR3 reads CAIRGNEKLFF. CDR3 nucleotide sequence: TGTGCCATCCGGGGCAATGAAAAACTGTTTTTT.

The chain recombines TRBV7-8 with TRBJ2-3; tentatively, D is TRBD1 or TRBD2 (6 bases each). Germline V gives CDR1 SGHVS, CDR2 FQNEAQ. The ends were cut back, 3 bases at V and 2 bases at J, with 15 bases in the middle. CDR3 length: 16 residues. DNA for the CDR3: TGTGCCAGCAGCTTCTCTTTGCGGGACAACACAGATACGCAGTATTTT. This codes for CASSFSLRDNTDTQYF.

The CDR3, as DNA: TGTGCCAGCAGCCCCCAAGAAGCGAAGATCACCGGGGAGCTGTTTTTT. Translating it yields CASSPQEAKITGELFF. The chain recombines TRBV9 with TRBJ2-2, with D hard to call. The CDR3 extends over 16 amino acids. The V gene lost 4 bases and the J gene lost 4 bases, with 17 bases spanning the gap. Germline V gives CDR1 SGDLS, CDR2 YYNGEE.

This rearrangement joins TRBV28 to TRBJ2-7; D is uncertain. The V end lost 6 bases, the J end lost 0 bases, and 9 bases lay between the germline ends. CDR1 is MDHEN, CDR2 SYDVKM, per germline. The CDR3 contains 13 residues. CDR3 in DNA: TGTGCCAGCAGCCCTACCAGCTCCTACGAGCAGTACTTC. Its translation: CASSPTSSYEQYF.

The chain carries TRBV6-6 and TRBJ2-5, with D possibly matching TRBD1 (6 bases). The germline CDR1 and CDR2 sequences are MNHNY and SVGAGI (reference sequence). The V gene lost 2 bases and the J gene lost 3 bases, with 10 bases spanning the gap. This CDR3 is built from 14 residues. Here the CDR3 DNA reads TGTGCCAGCAGTTACGGACAGAAGAAAGAGACCCAGTACTTC. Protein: CASSYGQKKETQYF.

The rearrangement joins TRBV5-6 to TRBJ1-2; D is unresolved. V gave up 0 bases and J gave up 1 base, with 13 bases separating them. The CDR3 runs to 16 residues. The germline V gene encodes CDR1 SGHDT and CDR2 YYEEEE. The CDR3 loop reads CASSLASEGSNYGYTF. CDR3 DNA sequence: TGTGCCAGCAGCTTGGCCTCGGAAGGGAGTAACTATGGCTACACCTTC. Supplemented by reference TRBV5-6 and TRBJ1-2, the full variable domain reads DAGVTQSPTHLIKTRGQQVTLRCSPKSGHDTVSWYQQALGQGPQFIFQYYEEEERQRGNFPDRFSGHQFPNYSSELNVNALLLGDSALYLCASSLASEGSNYGYTFGSGTRLTVV.

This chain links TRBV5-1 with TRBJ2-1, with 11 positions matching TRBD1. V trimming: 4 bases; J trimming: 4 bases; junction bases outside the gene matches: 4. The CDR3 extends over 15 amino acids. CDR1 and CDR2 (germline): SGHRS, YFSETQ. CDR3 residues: CASSPGTGGYNEQFF. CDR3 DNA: TGCGCCAGCAGCCCTGGGACAGGGGGTTACAATGAGCAGTTCTTC.

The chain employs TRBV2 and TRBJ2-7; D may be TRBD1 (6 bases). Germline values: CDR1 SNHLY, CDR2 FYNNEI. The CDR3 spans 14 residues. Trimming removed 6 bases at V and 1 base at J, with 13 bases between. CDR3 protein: CASRTGTFSYEQYF. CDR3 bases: TGTGCCAGCAGAACAGGGACATTTTCCTACGAGCAGTACTTC.

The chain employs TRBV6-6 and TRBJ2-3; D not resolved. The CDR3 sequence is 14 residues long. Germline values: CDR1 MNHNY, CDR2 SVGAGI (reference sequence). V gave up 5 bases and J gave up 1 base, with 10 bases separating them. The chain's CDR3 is CASSGTIGTDTQYF. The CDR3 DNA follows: TGTGCCAGCAGTGGTACAATAGGCACAGATACGCAGTATTTT.

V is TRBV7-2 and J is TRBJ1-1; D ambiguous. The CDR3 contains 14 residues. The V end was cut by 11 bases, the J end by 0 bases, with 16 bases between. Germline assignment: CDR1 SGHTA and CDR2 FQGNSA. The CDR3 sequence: CAAGSGSLNTEAFF. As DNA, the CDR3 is TGTGCCGCGGGGTCGGGTTCCCTGAACACTGAAGCTTTCTTT.

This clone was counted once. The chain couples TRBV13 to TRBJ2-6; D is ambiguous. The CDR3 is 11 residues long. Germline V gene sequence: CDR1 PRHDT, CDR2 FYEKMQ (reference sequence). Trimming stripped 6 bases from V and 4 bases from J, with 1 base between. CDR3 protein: CASRGANVLTF. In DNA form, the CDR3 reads TGTGCCAGCAGGGGGGCCAACGTCCTGACTTTC.

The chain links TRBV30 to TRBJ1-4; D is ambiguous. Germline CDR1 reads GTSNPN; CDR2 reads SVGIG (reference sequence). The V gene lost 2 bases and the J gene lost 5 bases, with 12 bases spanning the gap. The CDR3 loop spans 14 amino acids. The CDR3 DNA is TGTGCCTGGAGTCCTGGGCGTCGAAATGAAAAACTGTTTTTT. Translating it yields CAWSPGRRNEKLFF.

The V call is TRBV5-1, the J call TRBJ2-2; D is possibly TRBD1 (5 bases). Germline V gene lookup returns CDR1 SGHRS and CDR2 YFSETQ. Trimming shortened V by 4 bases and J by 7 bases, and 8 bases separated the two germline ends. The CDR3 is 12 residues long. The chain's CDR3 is CASSLGVGELFF. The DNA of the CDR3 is TGCGCCAGCAGCCTAGGGGTCGGGGAGCTGTTTTTT.

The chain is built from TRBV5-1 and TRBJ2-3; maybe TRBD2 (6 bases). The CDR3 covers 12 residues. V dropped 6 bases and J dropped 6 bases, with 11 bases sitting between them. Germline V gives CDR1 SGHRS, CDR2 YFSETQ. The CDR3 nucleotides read TGCGCCAGCATGCGGGATAGGGATACGCAGTATTTT. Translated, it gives CASMRDRDTQYF.

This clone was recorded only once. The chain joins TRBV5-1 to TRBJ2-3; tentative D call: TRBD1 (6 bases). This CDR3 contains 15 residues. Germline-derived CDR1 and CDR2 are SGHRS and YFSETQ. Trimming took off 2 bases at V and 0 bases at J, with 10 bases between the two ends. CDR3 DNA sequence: TGCGCCAGCAGCTTACAGGGAACTAGCACAGATACGCAGTATTTT. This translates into CASSLQGTSTDTQYF.

In nucleotides, the CDR3 is TGTGCCAGCAGCCATGACGCGCGGGGGGGGGAGACCCAGTACTTC. As protein: CASSHDARGGETQYF. The chain employs TRBV11-3 and TRBJ2-5, with TRBD2 identical over 9 bases. Germline trimming cut 5 bases from V and 5 bases from J; bases unmatched to any gene: 9. CDR1 SGHNT and CDR2 YENEEA come from the germline V gene. This CDR3 has 15 residues.

The chain's CDR3 is CASSVGAYNEQFF. CDR3 nucleotide sequence: TGTGCCAGCAGCGTAGGGGCTTACAATGAGCAGTTCTTC. V is TRBV9 and J is TRBJ2-1; D is uncertain. V was shortened by 0 bases and J by 4 bases, with 5 bases between the two germline ends. Germline CDR1 SGDLS, CDR2 YYNGEE. This CDR3 is built from 13 residues.

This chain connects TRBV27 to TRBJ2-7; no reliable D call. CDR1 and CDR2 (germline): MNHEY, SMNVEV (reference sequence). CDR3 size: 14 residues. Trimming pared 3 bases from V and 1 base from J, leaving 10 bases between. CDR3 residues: CASSFGQRSYEQYF. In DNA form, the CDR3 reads TGTGCCAGCAGTTTTGGTCAGAGATCCTACGAGCAGTACTTC.

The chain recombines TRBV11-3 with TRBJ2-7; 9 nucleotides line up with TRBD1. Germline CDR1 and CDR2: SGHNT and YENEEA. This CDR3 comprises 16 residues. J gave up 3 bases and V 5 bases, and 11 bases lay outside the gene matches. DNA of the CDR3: TGTGCCAGCAGCACAGGGGGCGGGAATAGGGTCTACGAGCAGTACTTC. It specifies CASSTGGGNRVYEQYF.